The rows below give T cell receptor beta chains drawn from one sample of a study of T-cell reconstitution after alpha-beta-depleted transplantation in children. TCRdb reanalysed the PCR reads using MiXCR and keeps one entry per CDR3 protein. The sample lists some 490,000 distinct CDR3 sequences, approximately 12% seen once, with about 5.4% in the top ten. The sample in question was PBMCs from the stem cell graft donor, obtained from the stem cell graft. The receptors come from a human donor who donated a stem cell graft to a child with combined immunodeficiency. Each CDR3 is given with its conserved first and last residue. The D gene is left open where the match is weak. For some rows the clone size is stated as once, few or many, or as a class when expanded; others skip it.

D	V	J	size	CDR3	DNA
TRBD2	TRBV5-1	TRBJ2-2	few	CASSALAGGNTGELFF	TGCGCCAGCAGCGCCCTAGCGGGAGGGAACACCGGGGAGCTGTTTTTT
.	TRBV7-6	TRBJ2-2	many	CASSLGTATGELFF	TGTGCCAGCAGCTTAGGGACAGCAACCGGGGAGCTGTTTTTT
.	TRBV7-2	TRBJ2-5	many	CASSLVGNLQETQYF	TGTGCCAGCAGCTTAGTTGGCAATCTCCAAGAGACCCAGTACTTC
.	TRBV9	TRBJ1-2	few	CASSVMGTSAYGYTF	TGTGCCAGCAGCGTAATGGGGACAAGCGCCTATGGCTACACCTTC
.	TRBV12-3/TRBV12-4	TRBJ1-1	many	CASSFQGGTEAFF	TGTGCCAGCAGTTTTCAGGGAGGCACTGAAGCTTTCTTT
TRBD2	TRBV5-4	TRBJ2-1	few	CASSFGLAGASYNEQFF	TGTGCCAGCAGCTTTGGACTAGCGGGAGCATCCTACAATGAGCAGTTCTTC
.	TRBV29-1	TRBJ2-4	.	CSVMDRLAKNIQYF	TGCAGCGTTATGGACCGCCTCGCCAAAAACATTCAGTACTTC
TRBD2	TRBV20-1	TRBJ2-1	few	CSARFGGRALYNEQFF	TGCAGTGCTAGATTCGGCGGGAGGGCCCTCTACAATGAGCAGTTCTTC
.	TRBV10-3	TRBJ2-2	many	CAISPGLPANTGELFF	TGTGCCATCAGCCCGGGACTCCCGGCGAACACCGGGGAGCTGTTTTTT
TRBD1	TRBV12-3/TRBV12-4	TRBJ2-5	many	CAVGQGAQETQYF	TGTGCCGTAGGACAGGGTGCACAAGAGACCCAGTACTTC
.	TRBV7-3	TRBJ2-1	many	CASSDQDYNEQFF	TGTGCCAGCAGCGACCAGGACTACAATGAGCAGTTCTTC
.	TRBV3-1	TRBJ1-1	.	CASSPVGGGSTEAFF	TGTGCCAGCAGCCCAGTTGGGGGTGGTAGCACTGAAGCTTTCTTT
.	TRBV5-6	TRBJ2-1	few	CASSRLSGNEQFF	TGTGCCAGCAGTCGGTTAAGCGGGAATGAGCAGTTCTTC
.	TRBV1	TRBJ2-4	.	CTSSQGAQGGSACKNIQYF	TGCACCAGCAGCCAAGGAGCGCAGGGGGGTTCTGCGTGCAAAAACATTCAGTACTTC
TRBD1	TRBV7-9	TRBJ2-1	many	CASSPDRVEQFF	TGTGCCAGCAGCCCGGACAGGGTTGAGCAGTTCTTC
.	TRBV12-3/TRBV12-4	TRBJ2-5	few	CASSPAPQTQYF	TGTGCCAGCAGCCCGGCGCCGCAGACCCAGTACTTC
.	TRBV28	TRBJ1-2	few	CASSFKERTVNYGYTF	TGTGCCAGCAGTTTTAAGGAGAGGACAGTAAACTATGGCTACACCTTC
TRBD1	TRBV30	TRBJ1-6	few	CAWWTGQSRPLHF	TGTGCCTGGTGGACAGGTCAGAGTAGGCCCCTCCACTTT
.	TRBV12-3/TRBV12-4	TRBJ2-4	.	CASSRGARILAKNIQYF	TGTGCCAGCAGCCGAGGGGCGCGGATCCTAGCCAAAAACATTCAGTACTTC
.	TRBV4-1	TRBJ2-5	.	CASSQDLARETQYF	TGCGCCAGCAGCCAAGATCTGGCTCGGGAGACCCAGTACTTC
TRBD2	TRBV18	TRBJ2-5	many	CASSPLSGIEETQYF	TGTGCCAGCTCACCCCTTAGCGGGATCGAAGAGACCCAGTACTTC
TRBD2	TRBV30	TRBJ2-3	.	CAWSEGAGKEVTDTQYF	TGTGCCTGGAGTGAAGGAGCGGGAAAGGAAGTCACAGATACGCAGTATTTT
TRBD2	TRBV5-6	TRBJ2-3	many	CASSLFGGDTQYF	TGTGCCAGCAGCTTGTTCGGGGGGGATACGCAGTATTTT
.	TRBV7-8	TRBJ2-7	few	CASSSTELSYEQYF	TGTGCCAGCAGCTCGACAGAGCTGAGCTACGAGCAGTACTTC
TRBD2	TRBV4-3	TRBJ2-1	few	CASSQQMKAGGIYNEQFF	TGCGCCAGCAGCCAACAAATGAAAGCGGGGGGCATATACAATGAGCAGTTCTTC
.	TRBV27	TRBJ1-6	.	CASSELTGIFSPLHF	TGTGCCAGCAGTGAACTTACAGGGATCTTCTCACCCCTCCACTTT
.	TRBV5-1	TRBJ2-7	few	CASSFPTLLEQYF	TGCGCCAGCAGCTTCCCGACTCTCCTCGAGCAGTACTTC